Listed below are T cell receptor beta chains from one sample, sequenced in a study of shared clonotypes between healthy human individuals. Produced via immunoSEQ multiplex PCR; TCRdb's table is partial and in-frame only. The table has around 2.1 million clones, 90% to 95% seen once; the top ten hold more than 1.5%. The sample was naive CD8+ T cells from PBMCs. These receptors all stem from a man aged 18 to 29 in good health. Some clones in this sample may be carry-over from other donors' samples. Both conserved end residues are part of each CDR3. Fields, in order: D gene, J gene, V gene, CDR3 protein, CDR3 DNA. The D gene is left open where the match is weak.

D gene: TRBD1; J gene: TRBJ1-3; V gene: TRBV7-9; CDR3 protein: CASSLDRTGGDGNTIYF; CDR3 DNA: TGTGCCAGCAGCTTAGATAGGACAGGGGGAGATGGAAACACCATATATTTT
D gene: TRBD1; J gene: TRBJ2-7; V gene: TRBV6-5; CDR3 protein: CASSYSGQGYHEQYF; CDR3 DNA: TGTGCCAGCAGTTACTCGGGACAGGGATACCACGAGCAGTACTTC
D gene: .; J gene: TRBJ1-5; V gene: TRBV27; CDR3 protein: CASSPLGPGPEVGNQPQHF; CDR3 DNA: TGTGCCAGCAGTCCTCTTGGGCCAGGGCCTGAAGTGGGCAATCAGCCCCAGCATTTT
D gene: .; J gene: TRBJ2-5; V gene: TRBV7-3; CDR3 protein: CASSLSGGRQETQYF; CDR3 DNA: TGTGCCAGCAGCTTAAGTGGGGGACGCCAAGAGACCCAGTACTTC
D gene: TRBD1; J gene: TRBJ2-1; V gene: TRBV6-5; CDR3 protein: CASRQGAHTQNEQFF; CDR3 DNA: TGTGCCAGCAGACAGGGGGCCCACACACAGAATGAGCAGTTCTTC
D gene: .; J gene: TRBJ1-1; V gene: TRBV7-9; CDR3 protein: CASSSPLFAMNTEAFF; CDR3 DNA: TGTGCCAGCAGCTCCCCACTCTTCGCCATGAACACTGAAGCTTTCTTT
D gene: .; J gene: TRBJ2-3; V gene: TRBV6-6; CDR3 protein: CASSYYNWGESDTQYF; CDR3 DNA: TGTGCCAGCAGTTACTATAACTGGGGGGAGTCAGATACGCAGTATTTT
D gene: .; J gene: TRBJ2-7; V gene: TRBV25-1; CDR3 protein: CASSGSGSDSYEQYF; CDR3 DNA: TGTGCCAGCAGTGGTTCAGGGAGCGATTCCTACGAGCAGTACTTC
D gene: .; J gene: TRBJ1-5; V gene: TRBV7-8; CDR3 protein: CASSLGGAGQPQHF; CDR3 DNA: TGTGCCAGCAGTCTCGGAGGGGCCGGTCAGCCCCAGCATTTT
D gene: .; J gene: TRBJ1-2; V gene: TRBV18; CDR3 protein: CASSSETRHGYTF; CDR3 DNA: TGTGCCAGCTCCTCTGAGACCCGCCATGGCTACACCTTC
D gene: TRBD2; J gene: TRBJ2-2; V gene: TRBV29-1; CDR3 protein: CSGTSGRSVSGELFF; CDR3 DNA: TGCAGCGGCACTAGCGGGAGATCGGTTAGCGGGGAGCTGTTTTTT
D gene: .; J gene: TRBJ2-7; V gene: TRBV2; CDR3 protein: CASRGHATYEQYF; CDR3 DNA: TGTGCCAGCAGAGGACATGCTACCTACGAGCAGTACTTC
D gene: TRBD2; J gene: TRBJ2-2; V gene: TRBV19; CDR3 protein: CASRERTSRGGELFF; CDR3 DNA: TGTGCCAGTAGAGAGAGGACTAGCCGGGGCGGGGAGCTGTTTTTT
D gene: .; J gene: TRBJ2-7; V gene: TRBV20-1; CDR3 protein: CSARDRYF; CDR3 DNA: TGCAGTGCTAGAGATCGGTACTTC